A selection of T cell receptor beta chains follows, all from one sample in a study of T cell responses to AZD1222 COVID-19 vaccine. The repertoire was sequenced with immunoSEQ multiplex PCR; TCRdb's copy has only in-frame clones and lacks some. The sample shows 150,000 to 200,000 clones, roughly 93% of them seen only once. This specimen consisted of peripheral blood, obtained on day 0 of AZD1222 vaccination. The receptors were sampled from an adult in good health. CDR3s include the opening cysteine and the closing phenylalanine or tryptophan. Fields, in order: D gene, V gene, J gene, clone size, CDR3 DNA, CDR3 protein. D genes are given only for firm matches. Clone size appears in some rows only: once, few, many, or a class for an expanded clone.

D: .; V: TRBV3-1/TRBV3-2; J: TRBJ1-6; size: .; DNA: TGTGCCAGCAGCCAGCGGGGGGATAATTCACCCCTCCACTTT; CDR3: CASSQRGDNSPLHF
D: .; V: TRBV29-1; J: TRBJ2-7; size: .; DNA: TGCAGCGTTGAAAAGCCCGGCCAGACAACCCCCTACGAGCAGTACTTC; CDR3: CSVEKPGQTTPYEQYF
D: .; V: TRBV27; J: TRBJ2-1; size: .; DNA: TGTGCCAGCAGCCTCGTTTCCCCTCTCTACAATGAGCAGTTCTTC; CDR3: CASSLVSPLYNEQFF
D: .; V: TRBV19; J: TRBJ2-2; size: .; DNA: TGTGCCAGTAGTACTTCTTCGCCCTCCGGGGAGCTGTTTTTT; CDR3: CASSTSSPSGELFF
D: .; V: TRBV6-5; J: TRBJ2-2; size: few; DNA: TGTGCCAGCAGTTCCCGGTCCCTGGCCGGGGAGCTGTTTTTT; CDR3: CASSSRSLAGELFF
D: TRBD1; V: TRBV9; J: TRBJ1-2; size: .; DNA: TGTGCCAGCAGTTTCTTGGAACGACCGGGACAGCCATCTGGCTACACCTTC; CDR3: CASSFLERPGQPSGYTF
D: .; V: TRBV9; J: TRBJ2-2; size: .; DNA: TGTGCCAGCAGTCGGGGTGGGGCGCAAAGGACCGGGGAGCTGTTTTTT; CDR3: CASSRGGAQRTGELFF
D: TRBD2; V: TRBV11-2; J: TRBJ2-1; size: .; DNA: TGTGCCAGCAGCTTAGTAGGAGCGGGATACAATGAGCAGTTCTTC; CDR3: CASSLVGAGYNEQFF
D: TRBD2; V: TRBV9; J: TRBJ2-3; size: once; DNA: TGTGCCAGCAGCCCCTCAGCGGGAGGCGCGACAGATACGCAGTATTTT; CDR3: CASSPSAGGATDTQYF
D: .; V: TRBV20-1; J: TRBJ1-1; size: .; DNA: TGCAGTGCTAGTCGGGGAGGTACTGAAGCTTTCTTT; CDR3: CSASRGGTEAFF